The clone carrying this T cell receptor beta chain was detected only a few times. The sample is drawn from a study of T cells after yellow fever vaccination. Study background: Those fractions that held only low numbers of cells were prepared using the SMART-Seq v4 Ultra Low Input RNA kit.

Via MiXCR, TCRdb re-called the 5' RACE reads, giving one row per CDR3 protein. This table holds about 400,000 distinct CDR3 sequences, approximately 6% found once. The TCR comes from a man in his thirties or forties who received the YFV17D yellow fever vaccine. The sample consisted of PBMCs, taken 5 days after the yellow fever booster vaccination.

In nucleotides, the CDR3 is TGTGCCAGCAGTGGGGACTCGCCGTATGGTACGCAGTATTTT. Protein product: CASSGDSPYGTQYF. The chain combines TRBV2 with TRBJ2-3; D perhaps matches TRBD2 (6 bases). This CDR3 has 14 residues. Germline CDR1 is SNHLY and CDR2 is FYNNEI. The V end was cut by 4 bases, the J end by 8 bases, with 16 bases between. The full variable domain, with the rest looked up from reference TRBV2 and TRBJ2-3, is EPEVTQTPSHQVTQMGQEVILRCVPISNHLYFYWYRQILGQKVEFLVSFYNNEISEKSEIFDDQFSVERPDGSNFTLKIRSTKLEDSAMYFCASSGDSPYGTQYFGPGTRLTVL.